A selection of T cell receptor beta chains follows, all from one sample in a study of blood T cell repertoires in COVID-19. Using immunoSEQ multiplex PCR, the repertoire was profiled, and TCRdb retains in-frame clones only, with some absent. The table records 250,000 to 300,000 clones, roughly four fifths of them present only once. The material sequenced was PBMCs or T cells enriched from blood (not recorded which). The origin of the receptors is a man aged 30 to 39 with acute COVID-19. The CDR3 runs from the conserved cysteine through the conserved F or W. The D gene is left open where the match is weak. Only part of the rows carry a size: once, few, many, or a class if the clone is expanded.

DNA	CDR3	V	J	D	size
TGTGCCAGCAGTTTTCGTTCGGTTGAGCAGTTCTTC	CASSFRSVEQFF	TRBV12-3/TRBV12-4	TRBJ2-1	-	-
TGTGCCAGCAGTCCTCACGACAGGGCGTATGGCTACACCTTC	CASSPHDRAYGYTF	TRBV27	TRBJ1-2	TRBD1	-
TGTGCCAGTAATACCGGGACTAACACCGGGGAGCTGTTTTTT	CASNTGTNTGELFF	TRBV19	TRBJ2-2	-	-
TGTGCCAGCAGCTTACCCGGACAGGGTGCGAGGGCTGGCTACACCTTC	CASSLPGQGARAGYTF	TRBV11-3	TRBJ1-2	TRBD1	-
TGTGCCAGCAGCTTAACAATTAGCAATCAGCCCCAGCATTTT	CASSLTISNQPQHF	TRBV7-2	TRBJ1-5	-	-
TGTGCCAGTAACATACAGGGGGCGCAGGGTGAAAAACTGTTTTTT	CASNIQGAQGEKLFF	TRBV19	TRBJ1-4	TRBD1	-
TGTGCCAGCAGCGCGAGGACAGGTTTCACCGGGGAGCTGTTTTTT	CASSARTGFTGELFF	TRBV7-3	TRBJ2-2	TRBD1	-
TGTGCCAGCTCACCAAACAGGGGAGAGACCCAGTACTTC	CASSPNRGETQYF	TRBV18	TRBJ2-5	TRBD1	-
TGTGCCAGCAGCTTTGGACTAGCGGGATTTGGCGCCGGGGAGCTGTTTTTT	CASSFGLAGFGAGELFF	TRBV9	TRBJ2-2	TRBD2	-
TGTGCCAGCAGCTTAACCGGGACAGGGGCTGGCTACACCTTC	CASSLTGTGAGYTF	TRBV11-1	TRBJ1-2	TRBD1	once
TGTGCCAGCAGCCCCTCGGCCAGGGGGCGAGATGAAAAACTGTTTTTT	CASSPSARGRDEKLFF	TRBV7-9	TRBJ1-4	TRBD1	-
TGTGCCAGCAGTTCTCTAGCGGGACACACAGATACGCAGTATTTT	CASSSLAGHTDTQYF	TRBV6-2/TRBV6-3	TRBJ2-3	TRBD2	-
TGTGCCAGCAGCACTCCCGGGACAGGGGGCACTGAAGCTTTCTTT	CASSTPGTGGTEAFF	TRBV6-5	TRBJ1-1	TRBD1	-
TGTGCCAGCAGCCAAGAGACAGGGTATAGCGGGGAGCTGTTTTTT	CASSQETGYSGELFF	TRBV3-1/TRBV3-2	TRBJ2-2	TRBD1	once
TGTGCTAGTGGTTTGGTCCGAGGGGGTTTACCCTATGGCTACACCTTC	CASGLVRGGLPYGYTF	TRBV12-5	TRBJ1-2	-	-
TGCGCCAGCAGCCTACATACAGGGTCCGGGGAGCTGTTTTTT	CASSLHTGSGELFF	TRBV4-1	TRBJ2-2	-	-
TGTGCCAGCAGCCCCGCCCTCCGCCATAGCGCGGACATTCAGTACTTC	CASSPALRHSADIQYF	TRBV9	TRBJ2-4	-	-
TGTGCCAGCAGCAAGCAGGGTCCCCTCCACTTT	CASSKQGPLHF	TRBV5-4	TRBJ1-6	-	-
TGTGCCAGCAGCCAAGGACAGGGGAATCAGCCCCAGCATTTT	CASSQGQGNQPQHF	TRBV4-2	TRBJ1-5	TRBD1	-
TGTGCCAGCTCACCACAGTCCCCCGGGGGGCGAAATCAGCCCCAGCATTTT	CASSPQSPGGRNQPQHF	TRBV18	TRBJ1-5	-	-
TGTGCCAGCAGCTTAGTCACTACAGGGGGGGTTTTCAATGAGCAGTTCTTC	CASSLVTTGGVFNEQFF	TRBV7-6	TRBJ2-1	-	few
TGCAGCGTCCTTGGGACAGTCAATGAGCAGTTCTTC	CSVLGTVNEQFF	TRBV29-1	TRBJ2-1	TRBD1	-
TGTGCCAGCAGTGACTCAGCGGGAGAGGGCGGGGAGCTGTTTTTT	CASSDSAGEGGELFF	TRBV6-4	TRBJ2-2	TRBD2	-
TGTGCCAGCAGCCAAGAACTCTATAATTCACCCCTCCACTTT	CASSQELYNSPLHF	TRBV4-2	TRBJ1-6	-	-
TGTGCCAGCACGGGACAGGGGGCGCTTAAGACCCAGTACTTC	CASTGQGALKTQYF	TRBV5-1	TRBJ2-5	TRBD1	-
TGTGCCAGCACGGGACTAGCGGGGGGTCACACCGGGGAGCTGTTTTTT	CASTGLAGGHTGELFF	TRBV4-2	TRBJ2-2	TRBD2	once
TGTGCCAGCAGCCTCGGGGGGGCTCAAGAGACCCAGTACTTC	CASSLGGAQETQYF	TRBV11-3	TRBJ2-5	TRBD2	-
TGTGCCAGCACGGGTGGCTTGGGACCCCTCCACTTT	CASTGGLGPLHF	TRBV6-6	TRBJ1-6	-	-
TGTGCCAGCAGTTACTCCCAGGCTCAAGGCTACACCTTC	CASSYSQAQGYTF	TRBV6-2/TRBV6-3	TRBJ1-2	-	-
TGCGCCAGCAGCTTGGGACAGGACCCTATTACGGGCCATGAGCAGTTCTTC	CASSLGQDPITGHEQFF	TRBV5-1	TRBJ2-1	-	-
TGTGCCACCAGTGATTTTGGGGGAGGATATGCAGATACGCAGTATTTT	CATSDFGGGYADTQYF	TRBV24-1	TRBJ2-3	-	few
TGTGCCAGCAGTTACGACAACCGCCCTGCACCCCTCCACTTT	CASSYDNRPAPLHF	TRBV6-5	TRBJ1-6	-	-
TGTGCCAGCAGTGAAGCGCTTCCGGGGGAGGGCTACACCTTC	CASSEALPGEGYTF	TRBV2	TRBJ1-2	-	-
TGTGCCAGTAGTCGGACAGGGGGATACACTGAAGCTTTCTTT	CASSRTGGYTEAFF	TRBV19	TRBJ1-1	TRBD1	-
TGCGCCAGCATCCAGGCTGGGAACTATGGCTACACCTTC	CASIQAGNYGYTF	TRBV10-2	TRBJ1-2	-	-
TGTGCCAGCAGTGCCGGCGTGGCAGGCCATGGCTACACCTTC	CASSAGVAGHGYTF	TRBV28	TRBJ1-2	-	-
TGTGCCTGGTCTTCTGGAGCGGGGCCAGCCCAAGAGACCCAGTACTTC	CAWSSGAGPAQETQYF	TRBV30	TRBJ2-5	TRBD2	-
TGTGCCAGTAGTATCCATTCAGACATCGCGCAGTATTTT	CASSIHSDIAQYF	TRBV19	TRBJ2-3	-	-
TGTGCCAGCAGTGAGGGCAGTGCTGGGGCCAACGTCCTGACTTTC	CASSEGSAGANVLTF	TRBV6-4	TRBJ2-6	-	many
TGTGCCAGCAGCTTGGTATTATCACCCCTCCACTTT	CASSLVLSPLHF	TRBV5-8	TRBJ1-6	-	-
TGTGCCAGCAGCTTCGGACTAGCGGGGATCACAGATACGCAGTATTTT	CASSFGLAGITDTQYF	TRBV5-8	TRBJ2-3	TRBD2	-
TGTGCCAGCTCTCCGAATACAGGGGATAGGGCAGCGAAACTGTTTTTT	CASSPNTGDRAAKLFF	TRBV18	TRBJ1-4	TRBD1	-
TGCGCCAGCAGTGACGTTGCGTTGGACAATGAGCAGTTCTTC	CASSDVALDNEQFF	TRBV10-1	TRBJ2-1	-	-
TGCGCCAGCAGCTTGGAAACAGAAGCTTTCTTT	CASSLETEAFF	TRBV5-1	TRBJ1-1	-	-
TGTGCCAGCAGCCCCGGGACAGGGGGCTACACCGGGGAGCTGTTTTTT	CASSPGTGGYTGELFF	TRBV7-2	TRBJ2-2	TRBD1	-
TGTGCCAGCAGCCAAGCCAGGGTAGAGACCCAGTACTTC	CASSQARVETQYF	TRBV3-1/TRBV3-2	TRBJ2-5	-	once
TGTGCCAGCAGTCTCAAGGGGAACACCATATATTTT	CASSLKGNTIYF	TRBV25-1	TRBJ1-3	-	-
TGTGCCACCAGTGATTTCAGGGAACAGCCCCAGCATTTT	CATSDFREQPQHF	TRBV24-1	TRBJ1-5	-	once
TGTGCCAGCAGCTTGGGTGAGAACTATGGCTACACCTTC	CASSLGENYGYTF	TRBV5-1	TRBJ1-2	-	-
TGTGCCAGCAGCTTGTGGGGCAGGGTGTACTCACCCCTCCACTTT	CASSLWGRVYSPLHF	TRBV5-8	TRBJ1-6	-	-
TGTGCCAGCAAGTCGGGACAGAATAATTCACCCCTCCACTTT	CASKSGQNNSPLHF	TRBV6-4	TRBJ1-6	TRBD1	-
TGTGCCAGCAGCGACAATTGGGGCAGGCGTAATGAAAAACTGTTTTTT	CASSDNWGRRNEKLFF	TRBV9	TRBJ1-4	-	-